Below, 10 T cell receptor beta chains from the same sample are listed, as sequenced in a study of T-cell reconstitution after alpha-beta-depleted transplantation in children. This sample's TCRbeta library carried unique molecular identifier barcodes. TCRdb reprocessed the PCR reads with MiXCR, giving one entry per CDR3 protein. The sample holds about 610,000 distinct CDR3 sequences, 10% to 13% seen once. Source: PBMCs from the stem cell graft donor, taken from the stem cell graft. These receptors came from a human donor who donated a stem cell graft to a child with acute myeloid leukemia.

The rearrangement uses TRBV29-1 and TRBJ2-7; the match to TRBD2 covers 7 bases. CDR1 is SQVTM, CDR2 ANQGSEA, per germline. The CDR3 loop spans 13 amino acids. Trimming at V came to 6 bases and at J to 2 bases, leaving 7 bases not matched to a gene. CDR3 sequence (DNA): TGCAGCGTGGGGGGACTACATACCTACGAGCAGTACTTC. Amino acid sequence: CSVGGLHTYEQYF.

This clonotype was recorded many times. This sequence joins TRBV6-6 and TRBJ2-7; D ambiguous. Trimming removed 6 bases from V and 9 bases from J, with 18 bases in between. Germline CDR1 reads MNHNY; CDR2 reads SVGAGI (reference sequence). The CDR3 extends over 13 amino acids. The CDR3 region is CASSSPVEAAQYF. Written as DNA, the CDR3 is TGTGCCAGCAGCTCCCCGGTTGAGGCGGCGCAGTACTTC.

This clonotype was recorded many times. The J gene is TRBJ1-2, the V gene TRBV6-2 or TRBV6-3, with 10 bases fitting TRBD1. CDR1 and CDR2 (germline): MNHEY, SVGEGT. There are 14 residues in the CDR3. The junction had 7 bases not matched to a gene; V was cut back by 8 bases and J by 4 bases. CDR3 bases: TGTGCCAGCGCGGGACAGGGGTGGTCCTATGGCTACACCTTC. Translation: CASAGQGWSYGYTF.

The V call is TRBV27, the J call TRBJ2-7; 8 bases agree with TRBD2. V dropped 2 bases and J dropped 7; count of bases not matched to a gene: 16. In germline, CDR1 is MNHEY, CDR2 SMNVEV (reference sequence). The CDR3 runs to 17 residues. CDR3 in amino acids: CASSLPDGRGTFWEQYF. The CDR3 DNA reads TGTGCCAGCAGTTTACCCGACGGGAGGGGAACCTTCTGGGAGCAGTACTTC.

The chain recombines TRBV6-5 with TRBJ2-7; 11 bases map to TRBD2. CDR3 length: 17 amino acids. Germline CDR1 is MNHEY and CDR2 is SVGAGI. V trimming: 2 bases; J trimming: 4 bases; junction bases outside the gene matches: 10. The CDR3 sequence: CASSYGTGTSGRYEQYF. The CDR3 region has the DNA TGTGCCAGCAGTTACGGGACCGGGACTAGCGGACGATACGAGCAGTACTTC.

The gene calls are TRBV28 and TRBJ2-5, with a possible D match to TRBD1 (5 bases). V was cut by 4 bases and J by 7 bases, with 13 bases left in between. Per the germline V gene, CDR1 is MDHEN and CDR2 is SYDVKM. This CDR3 is built from 13 residues. The CDR3 sequence: CASSYPGYGTQYF. CDR3 coding DNA: TGTGCCAGCAGTTATCCAGGGTATGGGACCCAGTACTTC.

In its sample, this clonotype was seen many times. The chain couples TRBV27 to TRBJ2-7; D may correspond to TRBD1 or TRBD2 (5 bases each). V lost 9 bases and J lost 3, with 21 bases in between. The germline V gene encodes CDR1 MNHEY and CDR2 SMNVEV (reference sequence). This CDR3 has 15 residues. CDR3: CASSIRGVRGYEQYF. For the CDR3, the DNA is TGTGCCAGTTCGATTAGGGGAGTAAGAGGCTACGAGCAGTACTTC.

This rearrangement joins TRBV7-2 to TRBJ2-1; D ambiguous. The V gene's germline CDR1 is SGHTA and CDR2 FQGNSA. Trimming removed 0 bases from V and 10 bases from J, with 10 bases in between. This CDR3 is built from 13 residues. Written as DNA, the CDR3 is TGTGCCAGCAGCTTAGCGGTGATTGAGGAGCAGTTCTTC. This gives the protein CASSLAVIEEQFF. Together with reference TRBV7-2 and TRBJ2-1, the CDR3 gives the full variable domain: GAGVSQSPSNKVTEKGKDVELRCDPISGHTALYWYRQSLGQGLEFLIYFQGNSAPDKSGLPSDRFSAERTGGSVSTLTIQRTQQEDSAVYLCASSLAVIEEQFFGPGTRLTVL.

This clonotype was seen a few times. The chain links TRBV29-1 to TRBJ2-5, with D perhaps matching TRBD2 (5 bases). Trimming removed 4 bases from V and 4 bases from J, with 13 bases in between. Germline V gene data show CDR1 as SQVTM and CDR2 as ANQGSEA. This CDR3 region has 13 residues. The CDR3 loop reads CSVGTGSIETQYF. The CDR3 nucleotides are TGCAGCGTTGGGACGGGGAGTATAGAGACCCAGTACTTC.

V and J are TRBV7-9 and TRBJ1-1; 10 nucleotides agree with TRBD1. The CDR3 loop spans 15 amino acids. V lost 8 bases to trimming and J lost 4 bases; unmatched junction nucleotides: 10. Germline CDR1 is SEHNR and CDR2 is FQNEAQ (reference sequence). The CDR3 protein is CASAGGDRGSTEAFF. Written as DNA, the CDR3 is TGTGCCAGCGCGGGGGGGGACAGGGGTAGCACTGAAGCTTTCTTT.